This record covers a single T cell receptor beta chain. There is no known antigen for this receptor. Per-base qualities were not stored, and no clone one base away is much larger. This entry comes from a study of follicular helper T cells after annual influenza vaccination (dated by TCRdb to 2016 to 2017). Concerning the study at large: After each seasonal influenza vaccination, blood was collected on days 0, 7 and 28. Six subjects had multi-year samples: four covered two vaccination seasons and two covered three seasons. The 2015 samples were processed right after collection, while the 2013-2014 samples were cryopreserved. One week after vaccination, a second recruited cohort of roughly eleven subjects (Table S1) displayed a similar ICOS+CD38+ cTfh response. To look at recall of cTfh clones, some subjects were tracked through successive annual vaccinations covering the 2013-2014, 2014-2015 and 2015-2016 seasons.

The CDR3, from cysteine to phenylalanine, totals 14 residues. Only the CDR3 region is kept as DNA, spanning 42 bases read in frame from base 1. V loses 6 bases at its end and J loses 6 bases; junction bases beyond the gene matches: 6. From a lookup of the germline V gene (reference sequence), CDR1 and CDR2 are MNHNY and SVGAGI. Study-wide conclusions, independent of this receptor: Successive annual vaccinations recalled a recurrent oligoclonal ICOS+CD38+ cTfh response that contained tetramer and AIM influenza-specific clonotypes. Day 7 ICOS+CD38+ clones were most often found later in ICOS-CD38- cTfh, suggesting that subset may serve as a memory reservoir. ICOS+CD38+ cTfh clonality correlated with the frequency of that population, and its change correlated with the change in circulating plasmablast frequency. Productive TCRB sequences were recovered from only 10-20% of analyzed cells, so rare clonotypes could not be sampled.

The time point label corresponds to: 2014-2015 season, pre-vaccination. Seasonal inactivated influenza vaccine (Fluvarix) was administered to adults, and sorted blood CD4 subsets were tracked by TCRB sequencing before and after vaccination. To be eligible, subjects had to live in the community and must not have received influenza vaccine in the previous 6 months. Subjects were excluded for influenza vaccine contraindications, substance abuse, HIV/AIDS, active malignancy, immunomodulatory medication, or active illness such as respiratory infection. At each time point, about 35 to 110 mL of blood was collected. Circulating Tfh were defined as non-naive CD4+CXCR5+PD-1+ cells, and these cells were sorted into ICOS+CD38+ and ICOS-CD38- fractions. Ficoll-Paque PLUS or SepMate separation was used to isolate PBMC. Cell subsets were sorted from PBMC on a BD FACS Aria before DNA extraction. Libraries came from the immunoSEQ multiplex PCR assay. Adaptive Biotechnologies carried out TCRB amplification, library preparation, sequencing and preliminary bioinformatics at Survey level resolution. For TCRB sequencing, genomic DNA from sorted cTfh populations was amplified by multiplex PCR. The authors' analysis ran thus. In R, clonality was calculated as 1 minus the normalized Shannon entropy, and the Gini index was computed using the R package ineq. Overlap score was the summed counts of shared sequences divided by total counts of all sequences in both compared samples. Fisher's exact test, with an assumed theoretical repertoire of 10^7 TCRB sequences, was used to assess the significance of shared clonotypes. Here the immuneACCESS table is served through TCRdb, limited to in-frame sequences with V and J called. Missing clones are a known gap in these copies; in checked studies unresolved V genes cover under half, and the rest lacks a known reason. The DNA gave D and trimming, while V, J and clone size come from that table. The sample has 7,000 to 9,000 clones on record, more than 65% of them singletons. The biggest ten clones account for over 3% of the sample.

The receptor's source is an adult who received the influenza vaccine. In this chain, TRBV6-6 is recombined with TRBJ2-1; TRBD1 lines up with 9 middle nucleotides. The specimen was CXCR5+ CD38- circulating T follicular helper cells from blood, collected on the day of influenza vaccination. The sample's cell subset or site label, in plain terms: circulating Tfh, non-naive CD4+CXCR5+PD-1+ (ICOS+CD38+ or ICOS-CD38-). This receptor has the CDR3 CASRQTTGGNEQFF. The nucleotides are TGTGCCAGCAGACAAACGACAGGGGGCAATGAGCAGTTCTTC.